This T cell receptor (beta chain) was captured in a study of blood T cell repertoires in COVID-19. Looking at the study overall: Some COVID-19 samples were acute and others convalescent; all came from the United States, Italy and Spain. Nucleic acid was either cDNA or gDNA, and it came from T cells, B-cell-depleted T cells, or PBMCs.

Study processing details: By means of reference gene primer amplification, nucleated cell counts were estimated. Only in-frame clones appear in the TCRdb table, and some are missing; sequencing was by immunoSEQ multiplex PCR. The V and J calls and clone size were taken over from that table, and D and trimming were inferred from the DNA. The data contain fewer than 250,000 clones, roughly 81% of them singletons. The CDR3 loop spans 13 amino acids. Trimming shortened V by 7 bases and J by 2 bases, and 11 bases separated the two germline ends. Germline loops: CDR1 SQVTM, CDR2 ANQGSEA. The rearrangement joins TRBV29-1 to TRBJ1-4; D gene ambiguous. This receptor was taken from a man in his fifties or sixties with acute or convalescent COVID-19. The source material was peripheral blood. CDR3 nucleotide sequence: TGCAGCGCGCATCAGAAGACTAATGAAAAACTGTTTTTT. It specifies CSAHQKTNEKLFF.